This T cell receptor (beta chain) was captured in a study of vaccination effects on CD4 cells after COVID-19. Within the ViraFEST assay, antigen-specific CD4+ T cells underwent expansion with viral peptide pools prior to sequencing. CD4+ T cell isolation took place after 10 days of culture. The study found no prior SARS-CoV-2 infection in the vaccine recipients, who tested negative for nucleocapsid antibodies. The germline CDR1 and CDR2 sequences are SGHRS and YFSETQ. The V end was cut by 1 base, the J end by 14 bases, with 12 bases between. The CDR3 has 11 residues. Measured with immunoSEQ multiplex PCR; TCRdb has only the in-frame clones, and not every one. The table includes about 73,000 clones, 65% to 75% detected once. A note on this clone: Its antigen is unidentified.

Sequencing used CD4+ T cells from PBMCs cultured with HCoV-NL63 spike peptides, obtained before COVID-19 vaccination. The clonotype originates from a human donor who received a COVID-19 vaccine. The chain uses TRBV5-1 and TRBJ1-2; D is undetermined. The CDR3 is CASSLSGGWTF. CDR3 DNA sequence: TGCGCCAGCAGCTTGTCAGGAGGTTGGACCTTC.